A selection of T cell receptor beta chains follows, all from one sample in a study of T cell responses to AZD1222 COVID-19 vaccine. Sequencing used immunoSEQ multiplex PCR; TCRdb keeps in-frame clones, though not all of them. The data contain roughly 140,000 clones, approximately 92% of them singletons. The sequenced sample was peripheral blood, obtained on day 0 of AZD1222 vaccination. The receptors come from an adult in good health. CDR3s include the opening cysteine and the closing phenylalanine or tryptophan. Each record gives: clone size, D gene, J gene, V gene, CDR3 DNA, CDR3 protein. D genes are given only for firm matches. The size field is filled for only some rows; it gives once, few, many or a size class.

>NA|NA|TRBJ2-7|TRBV5-1
TGCGCCAGCAGCCCAAAGACAGCATACGAATCCCGTAGGTCGGAGCAGTACTTC
CASSPKTAYESRRSEQYF
>NA|TRBD1|TRBJ2-1|TRBV4-1
TGCGCCAGCAGCTACAGGGGGATTAGGAATGAGCAGTTCTTC
CASSYRGIRNEQFF
>NA|TRBD1|TRBJ1-2|TRBV28
TGTGCCAGCAGTCGAGGAGGGACAGCTAACTATGGCTACACCTTC
CASSRGGTANYGYTF
>NA|NA|TRBJ2-3|TRBV29-1
TGCAGCGTCCCTCCGACCCCGTCTAGCACAGATACGCAGTATTTT
CSVPPTPSSTDTQYF
>NA|NA|TRBJ1-5|TRBV19
TGTGCCAGTAGTATAAGGCAGCCTAATAGCAATCAGCCCCAGCATTTT
CASSIRQPNSNQPQHF
>NA|NA|TRBJ1-5|TRBV7-2
TGTGCCAGCAGCTCAAACTCCAATAGGGGGAACAATCAGCCCCAGCATTTT
CASSSNSNRGNNQPQHF
>NA|NA|TRBJ1-1|TRBV28
TGTGCCAGCAGCTGGACGAGTCGGGGGACTGAAGCTTTCTTT
CASSWTSRGTEAFF
>NA|NA|TRBJ1-1|TRBV6-5
TGTGCCAGCAGTTCCCGGCGTCCGGGCCCAGCTTTCTTT
CASSSRRPGPAFF
>NA|NA|TRBJ1-5|TRBV5-4
TGTGCCAGCAGCTTTGGCAGGGAACCCCAGCATTTT
CASSFGREPQHF
>once|TRBD1|TRBJ2-1|TRBV30
TGTGCCTGGGGCCGGGACAGGGGGCTAAATGAGCAGTTCTTC
CAWGRDRGLNEQFF
>NA|TRBD1|TRBJ1-1|TRBV3-1/TRBV3-2
TGTGCCAGCAGCCACGGAACAGGGGGTGGAACTGAAGCTTTCTTT
CASSHGTGGGTEAFF
>NA|TRBD1|TRBJ1-2|TRBV28
TGTGCCAGCAGTTTTTGGGACAGCGGCCCCTATGGCTACACCTTC
CASSFWDSGPYGYTF
>NA|NA|TRBJ2-2|TRBV7-8
TGTGCCAGCAGCTTAGGCTCAGCCACCAACACCGGGGAGCTGTTTTTT
CASSLGSATNTGELFF
>NA|NA|TRBJ2-2|TRBV6-5
TGTGCCAGCACCCCCCCGGGCCATCCCGGGGAGCTGTTTTTT
CASTPPGHPGELFF
>NA|NA|TRBJ1-6|TRBV18
TGTGCCAGCTCACCCGCGCGTTATAATTCACCCCTCCACTTT
CASSPARYNSPLHF
>once|TRBD1|TRBJ1-2|TRBV30
TGTGCCGGTCAACAGGGGGCAACCTATGGCTACACCTTC
CAGQQGATYGYTF
>NA|NA|TRBJ1-6|TRBV3-1/TRBV3-2
TGTGCCAGCAGCCAAGTAACCGGGGGTGATTCACCCCTCCACTTT
CASSQVTGGDSPLHF
>NA|NA|TRBJ2-7|TRBV4-1
TGCGCCAGCAGCCATCCCGTAAAGGGGAAACCAACCTACGAGCAGTACTTC
CASSHPVKGKPTYEQYF
>NA|TRBD2|TRBJ2-7|TRBV19
TGTGCCAGTAGTGCCAGACTAGCGGGAGGGGAGTACGAGCAGTACTTC
CASSARLAGGEYEQYF
>NA|NA|TRBJ1-1|TRBV5-5
TGTGCCAGCAGCTTGGCCAGGTCCAGGGGCAACACTGAAGCTTTCTTT
CASSLARSRGNTEAFF
>NA|TRBD2|TRBJ2-2|TRBV4-1
TGCGCCAGCAGCCAAGAAGGGACAGGATTTAGCGGGAGGGGCGCCGGGGAGCTGTTTTTT
CASSQEGTGFSGRGAGELFF
>NA|NA|TRBJ2-3|TRBV3-1/TRBV3-2
TGTGCCAGCAGCCAATACGGCAGGGGCACAGATACGCAGTATTTT
CASSQYGRGTDTQYF